This is a list of T cell receptor beta chains from one sample in a study of early T cells in non-severe SARS-CoV-2 infection. Via MiXCR, TCRdb re-called the 5' RACE reads, giving one row per CDR3 protein. The repertoire has around 92,000 distinct CDR3 sequences, approximately 9.9% of them found once; the top ten carry around 4.7%. The source material was whole blood. Receptor source: an adult who was a healthcare worker with PCR-confirmed SARS-CoV-2 infection or an uninfected control (not recorded which). Each CDR3 is given with its conserved first and last residue. D genes are given only for firm matches. Some rows mark clone size as missing; the rest say once, few, many or name a class of expanded clone.

CDR3 | J | D | V | size
CASSYSGTTGEKLFF | TRBJ1-4 | . | TRBV6-5 | many
CASSLHPRGRDEAFF | TRBJ1-1 | TRBD1 | TRBV5-1 | .
CASSQRPHGTDNSPLHF | TRBJ1-6 | . | TRBV3-1 | .
CSARPFGAGGPDEQYF | TRBJ2-7 | TRBD2 | TRBV20-1 | few
CSAGSGVLYNEQFF | TRBJ2-1 | TRBD2 | TRBV20-1 | .
CATSDLGQNYGYTF | TRBJ1-2 | . | TRBV24-1 | few
CASSQEFGPYEQYF | TRBJ2-7 | . | TRBV4-2 | few
CASSSRTEETQYF | TRBJ2-5 | . | TRBV6-2/TRBV6-3 | few
CASTWTGTTGELFF | TRBJ2-2 | TRBD1 | TRBV6-1 | few
CSASGRANEQFF | TRBJ2-1 | TRBD2 | TRBV20-1 | .
CSARDPGQGGETQYF | TRBJ2-5 | . | TRBV20-1 | few
CATSRAGTSTNNEQFF | TRBJ2-1 | TRBD2 | TRBV15 | many
CASSFASGRETQYF | TRBJ2-5 | TRBD2 | TRBV7-9 | .
CASSPDILNTEAFF | TRBJ1-1 | . | TRBV18 | many